Listed below are T cell receptor beta chains from one sample, sequenced in a study of blood T cell repertoires in COVID-19. Libraries were prepared by immunoSEQ multiplex PCR; TCRdb keeps only in-frame clonotypes and omits some of them. The sample lists tens of thousands of clones; over 80% were seen once. The source material was peripheral blood. These TCRs come from a man in his forties or fifties with active COVID-19. Each CDR3 is given without its conserved first and last residue. D genes are given only for firm matches. Part of the rows lack a size; the others show once, few, many or a class for expanded clones.

>TRBJ2-1|TRBV7-9|-|once
ASSFPRDSSSYNEQF
>TRBJ1-2|TRBV19|TRBD1|-
ASTRGAGGNYGYT
>TRBJ2-1|TRBV7-8|TRBD1|once
ASSRTGGFYYNEQF
>TRBJ2-7|TRBV28|-|-
ASSSPTVTSYEQY
>TRBJ1-3|TRBV25-1|-|-
ASSEDSHSGNTIY
>TRBJ2-1|TRBV5-1|TRBD2|-
ASSVTSGTYNEQF
>TRBJ2-1|TRBV27|TRBD2|-
ASSNGLAGGNEQF
>TRBJ2-3|TRBV30|TRBD1|-
AASSFRTGGTDTQY
>TRBJ1-1|TRBV24-1|-|-
ATSETGTTEAF
>TRBJ1-1|TRBV30|-|-
AWSVQVMNTEAF
>TRBJ1-4|TRBV7-2|-|-
ASSLAPDRKLF
>TRBJ2-1|TRBV24-1|TRBD2|-
ATRRLAGENEQF